The 12 T cell receptor beta chains in this list originate from one sample, sequenced in a study of T cell changes during pregnancy in multiple sclerosis. Clones were read by immunoSEQ multiplex PCR, and TCRdb kept only the in-frame ones, dropping some. In the table there are about 80,000 clones, just over 90% of which are singletons. This material consisted of peripheral blood, taken before pregnancy. These receptors were collected from a female donor with multiple sclerosis, enrolled in a pregnancy study.

The rearrangement joins TRBV4-1 to TRBJ1-1; 7 nucleotides line up with TRBD1. The CDR3 runs to 16 residues. Germline CDR1 is MGHRA and CDR2 is YSYEKL. V dropped 0 bases and J dropped 1; count of bases not matched to a gene: 5. The DNA for the CDR3 is TGCGCCAGCAGCCAAGATTATACAGGGGCGAACACTGAAGCTTTCTTT. Translation: CASSQDYTGANTEAFF.

The chain combines TRBV7-9 with TRBJ2-1; unclear D gene. Germline V lookup: CDR1 SEHNR, CDR2 FQNEAQ (reference sequence). The CDR3 has 17 amino acids. V gave up 0 bases and J gave up 5 bases, with 17 bases separating them. CDR3 loop: CASSLAEREILDNEQFF. The CDR3, as DNA: TGTGCCAGCAGCTTAGCTGAGCGCGAAATCCTAGACAATGAGCAGTTCTTC.

The rearrangement joins TRBV4-1 to TRBJ2-7; TRBD1 aligns across 12 bases. The germline gives CDR1 MGHRA, CDR2 YSYEKL. The CDR3 runs to 16 residues. V dropped 4 bases and J dropped 7; count of bases not matched to a gene: 11. The CDR3 loop reads CASSLVAGQGAREQYF. The CDR3 DNA sequence: TGCGCCAGCAGCCTAGTCGCGGGACAGGGGGCGAGAGAGCAGTACTTC.

The chain carries TRBV5-1 and TRBJ2-7, with a weak D call TRBD1 (7 bases). The CDR3 extends over 14 amino acids. The V gene lost 4 bases and the J gene lost 1 base, with 12 bases spanning the gap. The germline CDR1 and CDR2 sequences are SGHRS and YFSETQ. In DNA form, the CDR3 reads TGCGCCAGCAGCCGGGGGACAGAGTCCTACGAGCAGTACTTC. Translation gives CASSRGTESYEQYF.

The rearrangement links TRBV7-2 to TRBJ2-4; 8 bases fit TRBD2. The ends lost 1 base at V and 7 bases at J; junction bases unmatched: 3. The CDR3 is 14 residues long. CDR1 is SGHTA, CDR2 FQGNSA, per germline. CDR3 sequence reads: CASSLGQRGNIQYF. CDR3 coding DNA: TGTGCCAGCAGCTTAGGACAGCGGGGGAACATTCAGTACTTC.

The chain couples TRBV5-4 to TRBJ1-4, with 10 bases that match TRBD1. Germline V gene sequence: CDR1 SGHNT, CDR2 YYREEE (reference sequence). Unmatched junction bases numbered 5, after V lost 1 base and J lost 5 bases. The length of the CDR3 is 16 residues. CDR3 DNA sequence: TGTGCCAGCAGCTTGTCGGGACAGGGGCTCAATGAAAAACTGTTTTTT. Its protein product is CASSLSGQGLNEKLFF.

The chain joins TRBV15 to TRBJ1-2; TRBD1 matches at 7 bases. This CDR3 is built from 14 residues. The germline V gene has CDR1 LNHNV and CDR2 YYDKDF (reference sequence). V trimming: 1 base; J trimming: 8 bases; junction bases outside the gene matches: 7. DNA for the CDR3: TGTGCCACCAGCAGAGGGGACAGTCCGCCGGGCTACACCTTC. As protein: CATSRGDSPPGYTF. Full variable domain (missing parts from reference TRBV15 and TRBJ1-2): DAMVIQNPRYQVTQFGKPVTLSCSQTLNHNVMYWYQQKSSQAPKLLFHYYDKDFNNEADTPDNFQSRRPNTSFCFLDIRSPGLGDTAMYLCATSRGDSPPGYTFGSGTRLTVV.

V gene TRBV5-4 combines with J gene TRBJ1-3, with D unclear. The CDR3 consists of 15 residues. V was cut by 3 bases and J by 0 bases, with 10 bases left in between. The germline gives CDR1 SGHNT, CDR2 YYREEE (reference sequence). The DNA of the CDR3 is TGTGCCAGCAGCTCCCCGGGGTTCTCTGGAAACACCATATATTTT. Translation gives CASSSPGFSGNTIYF.

V usage is TRBV27 and J usage is TRBJ2-7; possibly TRBD2 for D (6 bases). Germline CDR1 is MNHEY and CDR2 is SMNVEV (reference sequence). With 2 bases removed from V and 5 bases from J, the gap between germline ends came to 13 bases. The CDR3 contains 14 residues. The CDR3, as DNA: TGTGCCAGCAGTTTACGCGGGGAGAGGGACGAGCAGTACTTC. Protein: CASSLRGERDEQYF.

The J gene is TRBJ2-7, the V gene TRBV2; perhaps TRBD1 as D (6 bases). The CDR3 has 14 amino acids. The germline gives CDR1 SNHLY, CDR2 FYNNEI. V was cut by 6 bases and J by 3 bases, with 15 bases left in between. CDR3 sequence reads: CASRDQGLFYEQYF. CDR3 DNA: TGTGCCAGCAGGGATCAGGGGCTTTTCTACGAGCAGTACTTC.

V is TRBV11-2 and J is TRBJ1-5; D is perhaps TRBD1 (6 bases). Germline V gene lookup returns CDR1 SGHAT and CDR2 FQNNGV. Trimming took off 0 bases at V and 2 bases at J, with 14 bases between the two ends. This CDR3 has 17 residues. This CDR3 is CASSLDAGGAGNQPQHF. CDR3 sequence (DNA): TGTGCCAGCAGCTTAGATGCCGGGGGGGCAGGCAATCAGCCCCAGCATTTT.

In its sample, this clone was seen a few times. The chain recombines TRBV4-1 with TRBJ1-1; D gene unclear. CDR1 and CDR2 from the germline V gene are MGHRA and YSYEKL. Trimming pared 6 bases from V and 4 bases from J, leaving 18 bases between. This CDR3 has 15 residues. As DNA, the CDR3 is TGCGCCAGCAGTCCCGGTCCCCTAGTGGGCACTGAAGCTTTCTTT. Translating it yields CASSPGPLVGTEAFF.